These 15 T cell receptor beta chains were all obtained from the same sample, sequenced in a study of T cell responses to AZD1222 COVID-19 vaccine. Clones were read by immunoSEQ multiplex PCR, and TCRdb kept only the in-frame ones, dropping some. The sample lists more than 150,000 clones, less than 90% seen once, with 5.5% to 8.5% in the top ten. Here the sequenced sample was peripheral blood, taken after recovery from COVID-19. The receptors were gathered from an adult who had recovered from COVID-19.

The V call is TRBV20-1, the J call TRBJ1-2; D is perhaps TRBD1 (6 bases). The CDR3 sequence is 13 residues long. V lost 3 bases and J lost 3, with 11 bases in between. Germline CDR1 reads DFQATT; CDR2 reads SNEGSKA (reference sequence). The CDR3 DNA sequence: TGCAGTGCTAGTATACAGGGAGACTATGGCTACACCTTC. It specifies CSASIQGDYGYTF.

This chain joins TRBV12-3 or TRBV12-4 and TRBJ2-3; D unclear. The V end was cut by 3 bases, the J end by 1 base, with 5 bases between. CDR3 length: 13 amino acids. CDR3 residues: CASSFSGTDTQYF. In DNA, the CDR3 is TGTGCCAGCAGTTTCTCGGGCACAGATACGCAGTATTTT.

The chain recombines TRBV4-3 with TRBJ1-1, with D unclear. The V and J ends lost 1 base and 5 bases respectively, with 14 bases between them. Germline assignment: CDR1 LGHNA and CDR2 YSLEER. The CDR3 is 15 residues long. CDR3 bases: TGCGCCAGCAGCCAAGCTTATCGGCTGGGTACTGAAGCTTTCTTT. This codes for CASSQAYRLGTEAFF.

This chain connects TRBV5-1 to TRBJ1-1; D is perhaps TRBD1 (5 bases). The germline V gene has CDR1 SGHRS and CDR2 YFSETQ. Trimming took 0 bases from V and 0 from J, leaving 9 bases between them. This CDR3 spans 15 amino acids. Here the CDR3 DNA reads TGCGCCAGCAGCTTGGAGGGGCTACTGAACACTGAAGCTTTCTTT. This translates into CASSLEGLLNTEAFF.

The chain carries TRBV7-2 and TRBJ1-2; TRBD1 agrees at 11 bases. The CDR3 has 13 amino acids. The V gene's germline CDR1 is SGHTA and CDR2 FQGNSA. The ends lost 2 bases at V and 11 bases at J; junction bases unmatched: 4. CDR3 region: CASSLLGTGGYTF. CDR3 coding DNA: TGTGCCAGCAGCTTATTAGGGACAGGGGGGTACACCTTC.

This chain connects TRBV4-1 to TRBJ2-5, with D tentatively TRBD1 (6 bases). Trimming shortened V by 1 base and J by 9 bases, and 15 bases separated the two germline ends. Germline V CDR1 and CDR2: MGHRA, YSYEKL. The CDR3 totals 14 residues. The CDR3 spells CASSQGGTTRSQYF. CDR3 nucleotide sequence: TGCGCCAGCAGCCAAGGAGGGACAACGCGTTCCCAGTACTTC.

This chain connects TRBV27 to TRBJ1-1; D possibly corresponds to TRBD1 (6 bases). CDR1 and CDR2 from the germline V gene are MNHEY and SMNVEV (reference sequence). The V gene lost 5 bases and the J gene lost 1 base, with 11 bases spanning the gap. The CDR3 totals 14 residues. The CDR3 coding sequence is TGTGCCAGCAGTGTAGGGGGGCGGAACACTGAAGCTTTCTTT. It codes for CASSVGGRNTEAFF.

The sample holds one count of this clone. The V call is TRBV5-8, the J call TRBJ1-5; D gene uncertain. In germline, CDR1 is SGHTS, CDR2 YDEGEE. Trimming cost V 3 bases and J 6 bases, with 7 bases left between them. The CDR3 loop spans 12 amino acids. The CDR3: CASSSGLQPQHF. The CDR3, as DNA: TGTGCCAGCAGCTCCGGTCTTCAGCCCCAGCATTTT.

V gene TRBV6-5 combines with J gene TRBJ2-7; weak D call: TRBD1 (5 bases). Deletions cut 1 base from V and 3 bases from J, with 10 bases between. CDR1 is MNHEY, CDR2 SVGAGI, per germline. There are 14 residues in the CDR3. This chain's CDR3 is CASSYWWTLYEQYF. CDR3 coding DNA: TGTGCCAGCAGTTACTGGTGGACACTCTACGAGCAGTACTTC.

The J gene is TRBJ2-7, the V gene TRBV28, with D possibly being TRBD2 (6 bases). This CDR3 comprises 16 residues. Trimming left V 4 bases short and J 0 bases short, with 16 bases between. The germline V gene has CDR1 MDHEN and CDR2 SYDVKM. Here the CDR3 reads CASSSLGGIVSYEQYF. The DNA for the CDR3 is TGTGCCAGCAGTTCCCTAGGAGGGATCGTCTCCTACGAGCAGTACTTC.

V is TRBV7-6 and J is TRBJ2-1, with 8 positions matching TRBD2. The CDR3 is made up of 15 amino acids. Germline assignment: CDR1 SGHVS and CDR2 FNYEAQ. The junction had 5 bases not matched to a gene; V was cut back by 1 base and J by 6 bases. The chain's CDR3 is CASSLGRGAGNEQFF. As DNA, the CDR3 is TGTGCCAGCAGCTTAGGGCGGGGGGCCGGCAATGAGCAGTTCTTC.

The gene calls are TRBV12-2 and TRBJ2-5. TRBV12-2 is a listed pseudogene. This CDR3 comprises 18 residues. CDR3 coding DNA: TGTGCAAGTCGCTTAGTAAGGTCGAAGGAAAGGTCCATAGAGACCCAGTACTTC. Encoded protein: CASRLVRSKERSIETQYF.

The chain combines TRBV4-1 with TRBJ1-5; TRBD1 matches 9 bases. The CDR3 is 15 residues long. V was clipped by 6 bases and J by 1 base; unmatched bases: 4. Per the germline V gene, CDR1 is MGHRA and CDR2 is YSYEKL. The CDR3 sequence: CASSIGTGSNQPQHF. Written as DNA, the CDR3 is TGCGCCAGCAGTATAGGGACAGGGAGCAATCAGCCCCAGCATTTT.

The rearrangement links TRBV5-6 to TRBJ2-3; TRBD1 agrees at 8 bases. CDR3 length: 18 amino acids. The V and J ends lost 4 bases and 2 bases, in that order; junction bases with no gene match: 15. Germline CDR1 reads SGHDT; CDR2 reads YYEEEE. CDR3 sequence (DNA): TGTGCCAGCAGCCCCCGGACAGGGTTTATGGGGCCCACAGATACGCAGTATTTT. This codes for CASSPRTGFMGPTDTQYF.

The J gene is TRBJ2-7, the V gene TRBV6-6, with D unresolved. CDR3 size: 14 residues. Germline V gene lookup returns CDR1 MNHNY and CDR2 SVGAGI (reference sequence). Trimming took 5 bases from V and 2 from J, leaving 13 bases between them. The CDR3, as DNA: TGTGCCAGCAGTCAGACACAATCACCCTACGAGCAGTACTTC. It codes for CASSQTQSPYEQYF.